This is a list of T cell receptor beta chains from one sample in a study of tumor-infiltrating lymphocytes in localized non-small cell lung cancer. Repertoires were generated with immunoSEQ multiplex PCR, while TCRdb's copy carries only in-frame clones and drops some. The sample lists 9,500 to 15,000 clones; 76% were seen once. The material sequenced was uninvolved lung tissue not adjacent to the tumor. The receptors here all came from a human donor with non-small cell lung cancer. Both conserved end residues are part of each CDR3. Each record gives: clone size, J gene, V gene, D gene, CDR3 DNA, CDR3 protein. D genes are given only for firm matches. A clone size is listed for some rows: how often the clone was seen (once, few, many), or a class if it is expanded.

>few|TRBJ1-6|TRBV2|TRBD1
TGTGCCAGCATCCGACAGGGGGTCGGTTCACCCCTCCACTTT
CASIRQGVGSPLHF
>NA|TRBJ1-2|TRBV19|NA
TGTGCCAGTAGTAGAGGCGGGGGCCAGAACTATGGCTACACCTTC
CASSRGGGQNYGYTF
>once|TRBJ2-2|TRBV13|TRBD1
TGTGCCAGCAGCCCCCGGGACAGGATTAACACCGGGGAGCTGTTTTTT
CASSPRDRINTGELFF
>NA|TRBJ2-3|TRBV5-4|NA
TGTGCCAGCAGCTTTGCTGCATCTAGCACAGATACGCAGTATTTT
CASSFAASSTDTQYF
>NA|TRBJ2-7|TRBV7-3|TRBD2
TGTGCCAGCAGCCTACTAGCGGGCCCAATTAACGAGCAGTACTTC
CASSLLAGPINEQYF
>NA|TRBJ1-1|TRBV6-5|NA
TGTGCCAGCAGTACGTTCGGGGGAGAGGGTGAAGCTTTCTTT
CASSTFGGEGEAFF
>few|TRBJ1-4|TRBV10-3|NA
TGTGCCATCAGTGAAACGGGAAACCAAAATGAAAAACTGTTTTTT
CAISETGNQNEKLFF
>NA|TRBJ1-4|TRBV6-9|NA
NA
CARCPNQGLSKNCFF
>NA|TRBJ2-7|TRBV28|NA
TGTGCCAGCAGTTTAGGGGGAACCTACGAGCAGTACTTC
CASSLGGTYEQYF
>NA|TRBJ1-3|TRBV7-6|NA
TGTGCCAGCAGTTCCGGGACCTCCTCTGGAAACACCATATATTTT
CASSSGTSSGNTIYF
>NA|TRBJ2-5|TRBV5-1|NA
TGCGCCAGCAGCTTGGATTCGGAAGGTGGGACCCAGTACTTC
CASSLDSEGGTQYF
>once|TRBJ1-1|TRBV5-1|TRBD1
TGCGCCAGCAAGGGACAGGCAAGCGCCAACACTGAAGCTTTCTTT
CASKGQASANTEAFF
>NA|TRBJ1-4|TRBV15|NA
TGTGCCACCAGCCGACAAGGAGAAGTTGCAACTAATGAAAAACTGTTTTTT
CATSRQGEVATNEKLFF
>once|TRBJ2-7|TRBV30|TRBD1
TGTGCCTGGAGCGGACAGGACTCCTACGAGCAGTACTTC
CAWSGQDSYEQYF
>NA|TRBJ1-2|TRBV30|TRBD1
TGTGCCTGGAGTGTAGGGGGACAGGGGGCGCCGGGCTATGGCTACACCTTC
CAWSVGGQGAPGYGYTF
>NA|TRBJ1-2|TRBV5-6|NA
TGTGCCAGCAGCTTGCAGGGGCTCTATGGCTACACCTTC
CASSLQGLYGYTF
>NA|TRBJ2-6|TRBV30|NA
TGTGCCTGGAGTGTAGGCCGCGTCTCTGGGGCCAACGTCCTGACTTTC
CAWSVGRVSGANVLTF
>NA|TRBJ2-3|TRBV2|NA
TGTGCCAGCAGTGGGGACTTGGCGGATACGCAGTATTTT
CASSGDLADTQYF
>once|TRBJ2-7|TRBV2|NA
TGTGCCAGCACCGTCCCCGGGGGCAAGACCTACGAGCAGTACTTC
CASTVPGGKTYEQYF
>NA|TRBJ1-2|TRBV25-1|NA
TGTGCCAGCAGTGCAGGTAAAGGGAGCTACACCTTC
CASSAGKGSYTF
>few|TRBJ2-1|TRBV7-9|NA
TGTGCCAGCAGCCCTAACGATGAGCAGTTCTTC
CASSPNDEQFF
>few|TRBJ1-1|TRBV7-2|NA
TGTGCCAGCAGCCTCCAAACAGGACCGAACACTGAAGCTTTCTTT
CASSLQTGPNTEAFF
>NA|TRBJ2-2|TRBV4-2|NA
TGTGCCAGCAGCCAGGCCTCGGGGGCCCGGACCGGGGAGCTGTTTTTT
CASSQASGARTGELFF
>NA|TRBJ2-5|TRBV29-1|TRBD2
TGCAGCGTTGACAGCGGGGGGTATCAAGAGACCCAGTACTTC
CSVDSGGYQETQYF
>NA|TRBJ1-2|TRBV4-1|NA
TGCGCCAGCAGCCAAGAGTTTACAGGGTTAGGGAATGGCTACACCTTC
CASSQEFTGLGNGYTF
>NA|TRBJ1-6|TRBV20-1|NA
TGCAGTGCAGGGCTCAATTCACCCCTCCACTTT
CSAGLNSPLHF
>NA|TRBJ2-2|TRBV7-3|TRBD2
TGTGCCAGCAGCTTGACCGGGACTAGCGTATCGTCCGGGGAGCTGTTTTTT
CASSLTGTSVSSGELFF
>NA|TRBJ1-2|TRBV19|NA
TGTGCCAGTAGTACTACAGGAGGTAGAGGTGGCTACACCTTC
CASSTTGGRGGYTF
>NA|TRBJ1-5|TRBV10-2|NA
TGCGCCAGCAGTGGGGGACGGGAACAGCCCCAGCATTTT
CASSGGREQPQHF
>once|TRBJ2-5|TRBV11-3|NA
TGTGCCAGCAGCTTAGACAGGGCAGAGACCCAGTACTTC
CASSLDRAETQYF
>NA|TRBJ1-2|TRBV6-6|TRBD1
TGTGCCAGCAGGCACCGGGACAGGGTGTCTGGCTACACCTTC
CASRHRDRVSGYTF
>NA|TRBJ2-7|TRBV29-1|TRBD2
TGCAGCGCCCGTAGCGGGAGGGCTCTTAACGAGCAGTACTTC
CSARSGRALNEQYF
>NA|TRBJ1-2|TRBV7-9|NA
TGTGCCAGCAGCTTAGCGCCAGACTATGGCTACACCTTC
CASSLAPDYGYTF
>NA|TRBJ2-5|TRBV29-1|TRBD1
TGCAGCGTCTCACAGGGGCAAGAGACCCAGTACTTC
CSVSQGQETQYF
>NA|TRBJ2-3|TRBV5-4|NA
TGTGCCAGCAGCTTGGAGACCACACTCGGGACAGATACGCAGTATTTT
CASSLETTLGTDTQYF
>few|TRBJ1-1|TRBV7-2|NA
TGTGCCAGCAGCTTGTCAGGGAACAGATTGAACACTGAAGCTTTCTTT
CASSLSGNRLNTEAFF
>NA|TRBJ2-1|TRBV13|TRBD1
TGTGCCAGCAGCTTAGGGGACAGGGATTTCAATGAGCAGTTCTTC
CASSLGDRDFNEQFF
>NA|TRBJ2-5|TRBV28|TRBD1
TGTGCCAGCAGTTACCGACAGGGGGGGACCCAGTACTTC
CASSYRQGGTQYF
>NA|TRBJ1-2|TRBV7-2|NA
TGTGCCAGCAGCACTCAGGCCTATGGCTACACCTTC
CASSTQAYGYTF
>few|TRBJ1-1|TRBV19|NA
TGTGCCAGTAGCTCCGGTGTTGGGAGACGAGCTTTCTTT
CASSSGVGRRAFF
>few|TRBJ2-2|TRBV29-1|TRBD2
TGCAGCGTTGGGAGGGAGGGAGACACCGGGGAGCTGTTTTTT
CSVGREGDTGELFF
>NA|TRBJ1-2|TRBV2|TRBD1
TGTGCCAGTACAATGACAGGGTTTTTTGGGGGCTACACCTTC
CASTMTGFFGGYTF
>medium-sized|TRBJ1-1|TRBV2|NA
TGTGCCAGCAGTGACGGACTCTCGAACACTGAAGCTTTCTTT
CASSDGLSNTEAFF
>NA|TRBJ1-1|TRBV30|NA
TGTGCCTGGAGCTTTGGACGTAACACTGAAGCTTTCTTT
CAWSFGRNTEAFF
>NA|TRBJ1-1|TRBV13|NA
TGTGCCAGCAGCTCCGGGACGCGGGTGGTTACTGAAGCTTTCTTT
CASSSGTRVVTEAFF
>NA|TRBJ1-4|TRBV2|NA
TGTGCCAGCAGGGAGACGGTCAGTGCAGAAAAACTGTTTTTT
CASRETVSAEKLFF
>NA|TRBJ2-3|TRBV5-8|TRBD2
TGTGCCAGCAGCTGGAGACTAGCGGGATTCACAGATACGCAGTATTTT
CASSWRLAGFTDTQYF
>few|TRBJ1-1|TRBV27|NA
TGTGCCAGCAGTTTCCAGGGATGGGGATCCACTGAAGCTTTCTTT
CASSFQGWGSTEAFF
>NA|TRBJ1-2|TRBV5-6|NA
TGTGCCAGCAGCTTTCAGGGGACGAACTATGGCTACACCTTC
CASSFQGTNYGYTF
>medium-sized|TRBJ1-2|TRBV28|NA
TGTGCCAGCAGTTTAATTGCCGAGGTCTATGGCTACACCTTC
CASSLIAEVYGYTF
>NA|TRBJ2-2|TRBV6-6|NA
TGTGCCAGCAGTAGACCTAGGAGGCAGTCCCCCGGAGAGCTGTTTTTT
CASSRPRRQSPGELFF
>few|TRBJ1-1|TRBV6-5|NA
TGTGCCAGCAGTTACTCATGGTACACTGAAGCTTTCTTT
CASSYSWYTEAFF
>once|TRBJ2-2|TRBV27|NA
TGTGCCAGCAGTCCAGGGACCATGGCTGGGGAGCTGTTTTTT
CASSPGTMAGELFF
>NA|TRBJ2-2|TRBV6-1|TRBD1
TGTGCCAGCAGTGACGGACAGGGGCTCGGGGAGCTGTTTTTT
CASSDGQGLGELFF
>NA|TRBJ2-7|TRBV2|NA
TGTGCCAGCAGCGAAGGAAAAGCCTACGAGCAGTACTTC
CASSEGKAYEQYF
>few|TRBJ1-2|TRBV28|NA
TGTGCCAGCAGTTTGAGAGGGGCAAGTAACTATGGCTACACCTTC
CASSLRGASNYGYTF